This T cell receptor (beta chain) was identified during a study of T cells in Graves' hyperthyroidism and ophthalmopathy (dated by TCRdb to about 2019). Describing the broader study: Peripheral blood samples were taken at the time of initial diagnosis, prior to any treatment. An independent validation cohort of under 20 hyperthyroidism patients and over 15 patients who later progressed to ophthalmopathy tested prospective prediction of ophthalmopathy. According to the paper, TCR Vbeta CDR3 sequencing was carried out on 120 to 150 peripheral blood samples, which came from approximately 41 ophthalmopathy, around 74 hyperthyroidism and roughly 17 progressor patients. In addition, the study compared T-cell repertoires in thyroid tissue and in blood from six Graves' hyperthyroidism patients. Once sampling was done, hyperthyroidism patients were given methimazole at a starting dose of 30 mg daily, whereas ophthalmopathy patients were given high-dose intravenous methylprednisolone. The 90 to 100 discovery patients were randomly divided into training and test sets at a 7:3 ratio. A discovery cohort of roughly 100 patients, roughly 45 with Graves' ophthalmopathy and 55 to 65 with stable Graves' hyperthyroidism, was used to find distinguishing TCR V-J signatures. What the research found in general, with its limitations: A model built on a 13 V-J signature distinguished ophthalmopathy from stable hyperthyroidism, reaching 85% to 90% sensitivity and approximately 81% specificity in cross-validation and 80%/75% in testing. Sample size was not statistically predetermined, and blinding of investigators to group allocation was not performed. In validation, progression to ophthalmopathy was predicted by the model with nearly 71% sensitivity and around 75% specificity, a median of roughly six months before onset. Blood samples also contained most of the expanded thyroid clonotypes (frequency above 0.001), which suggests that blood repertoires may reflect thyroid immune responses.

V is shortened by 4 bases, J by 8 bases, and the region joining them spans 21 bases. The CDR3 starts with the cysteine, ends with the phenylalanine, and has 15 residues. The retained sequence is limited to the CDR3, 45 bases, with the frame set at the first base. In the germline V gene, CDR1 corresponds to SGHDN and CDR2 to FVKESK. Hyperthyroidism patients were newly diagnosed, had a disease duration of under 2 months, and were aged 18 to 65 years. The study excluded patients with uncontrolled infections, other autoimmune diseases, pregnancy or lactation. Diagnoses relied on clinical symptoms, serum thyroxine and TRAb, thyroid ultrasound and orbital computed tomography. Blood from progressor patients was drawn when they were first diagnosed with hyperthyroidism, before any ophthalmopathy symptoms appeared. PBMCs were isolated from about 10 ml of fresh peripheral blood by Ficoll-Paque density gradient centrifugation. Patients classed as progressors first received a Graves' hyperthyroidism diagnosis and then went on to develop ophthalmopathy during follow-up. Trizol reagent was used to extract total RNA, and RNA quality was then checked on an Agilent 2100 Bioanalyzer.

The TCR beta CDR3 regions were amplified from RNA transcripts. The first round of RT-PCR for the TCR CDR3 was performed with the HTBI primer set and the Qiagen OneStep RT-PCR kit. A second multiplex PCR round built the libraries, followed by size selection and purification. Sequencing of the libraries was done on an Illumina HiSeq2000 using paired-end 100 bp reads. In the paper's pipeline: Raw data were processed with SOAPnuke, discarding reads with adapters, uncalled bases, mean Phred below 15, or no exact constant-primer or identifier match. COPE v1.2.5 was used to merge the high-quality paired reads, and each unique nucleotide sequence was defined as a clonotype. Clonotypes were aligned to IMGT TRBV, TRBD and TRBJ reference segments using MiTCR v1.1. Only V-J combinations with frequency above 0.0001, covering about 99% of repertoires, were analysed. A TCS score was defined as the ratio between F50 (clonal expansion) and ExV (chaos), using BLOSUM62-based TCRdist between CDR3 peptides within each V-J. Welch's t-statistics and random forest reduced fewer than 550 V-J features to 13, which were used in a naive Bayes classifier (R e1071). Using fastp at Q25 and MiXCR, TCRdb reprocessed the public reads and kept productive beta chains. For every CDR3 protein sequence, its rows merge into one entry that carries the most common genes and DNA. TCRdb, not the authors, supplied the V and J calls. The sample yields some 250,000 distinct CDR3 sequences; 13% to 15% were counted once. The biggest ten clones account for 13% of the sample.

Worth noting for this clonotype: Its antigen has not been determined. No qualities accompany the bases; no much larger clone lies one base away.

The sequenced sample consisted of blood. This chain is built from TRBV14 and TRBJ2-7; TRBD2 is a possible D gene, resting on 6 matching bases. The receptor was isolated from a woman aged 40 to 50 with Graves' hyperthyroidism that later progressed to Graves' ophthalmopathy. The CDR3 protein: CASSPRGLLQFKQYF. In nucleotides, the sequence is TGTGCCAGCAGCCCCCGGGGACTCCTGCAGTTTAAGCAGTACTTC. The reference TRBV14 and TRBJ2-7 proteins fill in what lies around the CDR3, so the full variable domain reads EAGVTQFPSHSVIEKGQTVTLRCDPISGHDNLYWYRRVMGKEIKFLLHFVKESKQDESGMPNNRFLAERTGGTYSTLKVQPAELEDSGVYFCASSPRGLLQFKQYFGPGTRLTVT.